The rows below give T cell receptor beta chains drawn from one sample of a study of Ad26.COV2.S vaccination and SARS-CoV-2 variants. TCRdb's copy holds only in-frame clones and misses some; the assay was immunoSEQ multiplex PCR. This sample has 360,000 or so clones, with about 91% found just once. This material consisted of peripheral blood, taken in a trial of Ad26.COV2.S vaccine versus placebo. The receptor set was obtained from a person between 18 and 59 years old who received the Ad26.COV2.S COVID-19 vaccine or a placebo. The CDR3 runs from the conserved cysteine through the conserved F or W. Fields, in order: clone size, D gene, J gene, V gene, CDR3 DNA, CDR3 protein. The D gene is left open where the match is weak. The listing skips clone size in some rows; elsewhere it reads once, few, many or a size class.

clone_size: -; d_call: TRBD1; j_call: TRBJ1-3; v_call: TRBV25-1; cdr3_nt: TGTGCCAGCTCCGAGGGTTGGCAGGGGGCGAACACCATATATTTT; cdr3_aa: CASSEGWQGANTIYF
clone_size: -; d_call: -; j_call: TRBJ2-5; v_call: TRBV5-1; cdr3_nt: TGCGCCAGCAGCTTGGCCCGGACACCACAAGAGACCCAGTACTTC; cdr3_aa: CASSLARTPQETQYF
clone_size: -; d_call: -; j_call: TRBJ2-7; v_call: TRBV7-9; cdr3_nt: TGTGCCAGCAGCCGTTACGACCCCTCCTACGAGCAGTACTTC; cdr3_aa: CASSRYDPSYEQYF
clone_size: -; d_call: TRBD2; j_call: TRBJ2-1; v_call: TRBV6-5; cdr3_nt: TGTGCCAGCAGCTTCGAGACTAGCGGGAGAGGAGAGCAGTTCTTC; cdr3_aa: CASSFETSGRGEQFF
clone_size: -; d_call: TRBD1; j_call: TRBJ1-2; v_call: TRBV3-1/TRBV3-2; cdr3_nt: TGTGCCAGCAGCAAAAGGGGGCGGCAGGGCTACACCTTC; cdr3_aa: CASSKRGRQGYTF
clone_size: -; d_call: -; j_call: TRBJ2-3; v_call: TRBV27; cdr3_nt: TGTGCCAGCAGGTCCTCATTGGGAGCAGATACGCAGTATTTT; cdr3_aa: CASRSSLGADTQYF
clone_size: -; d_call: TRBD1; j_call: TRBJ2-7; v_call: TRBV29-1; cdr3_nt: TGCAGCGTTTTGGGACAGGGGGACCCGTTTGGTGAGCAGTACTTC; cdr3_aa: CSVLGQGDPFGEQYF
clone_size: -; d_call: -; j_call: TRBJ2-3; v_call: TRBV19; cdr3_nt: TGTGCCAGTCAGGTCTCCTCGGCTAATACGCAGTATTTT; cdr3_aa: CASQVSSANTQYF
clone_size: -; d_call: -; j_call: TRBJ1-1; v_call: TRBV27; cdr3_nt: TGTGCCAGCAGTTTCTTTAACAGGGAGAACACTGAAGCTTTCTTT; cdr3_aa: CASSFFNRENTEAFF
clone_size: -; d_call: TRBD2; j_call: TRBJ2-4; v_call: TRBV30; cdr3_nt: TGTGCCTGGAGCATTTCAGCGGGAATTGCCAAAAACATTCAGTACTTC; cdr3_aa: CAWSISAGIAKNIQYF
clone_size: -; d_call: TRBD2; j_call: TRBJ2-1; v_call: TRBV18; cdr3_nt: TGTGCCAGCTCACCCCTCCGGGGGGAGAGCTCCTACAATGAGCAGTTCTTC; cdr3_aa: CASSPLRGESSYNEQFF
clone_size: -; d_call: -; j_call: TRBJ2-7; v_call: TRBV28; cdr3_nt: TGTGCCAGCAGTTTCGGCGGCAGGGGTGGTGAGCAGTACTTC; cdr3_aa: CASSFGGRGGEQYF
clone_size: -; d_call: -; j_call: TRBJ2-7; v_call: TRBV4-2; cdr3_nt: TGTGCCAGCAGCCAAGGACTATCCTTTCTCTCCTACGAGCAGTACTTC; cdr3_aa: CASSQGLSFLSYEQYF
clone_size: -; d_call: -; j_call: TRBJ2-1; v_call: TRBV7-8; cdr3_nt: TGTGCCAGCAGCTTAAGAGACAAGTACAATGAGCAGTTCTTC; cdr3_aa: CASSLRDKYNEQFF
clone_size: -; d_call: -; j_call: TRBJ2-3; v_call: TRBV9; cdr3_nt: TGTGCCAGCAGCGTGGTGGGCGGAAGCACAGATACGCAGTATTTT; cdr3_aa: CASSVVGGSTDTQYF
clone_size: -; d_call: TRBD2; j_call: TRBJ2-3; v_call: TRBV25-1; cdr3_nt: TGTGCCAGCAGTGCCCTAGCGGGAGGTGGCACAGATACGCAGTATTTT; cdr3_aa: CASSALAGGGTDTQYF
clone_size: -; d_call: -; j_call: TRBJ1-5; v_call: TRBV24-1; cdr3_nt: TGTGCCACCAGTGATCCCCGGGCCAATAATCAGCCCCAGCATTTT; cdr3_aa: CATSDPRANNQPQHF
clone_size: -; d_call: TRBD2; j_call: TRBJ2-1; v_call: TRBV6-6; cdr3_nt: TGTGCCAGCAGCCCCGAAGGGACTAGCAACTACAATGAGCAGTTCTTC; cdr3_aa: CASSPEGTSNYNEQFF
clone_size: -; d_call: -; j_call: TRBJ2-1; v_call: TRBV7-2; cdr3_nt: TGTGCCAGCAGCTTAGTCAGATACAATGAGCAGTTCTTC; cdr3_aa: CASSLVRYNEQFF
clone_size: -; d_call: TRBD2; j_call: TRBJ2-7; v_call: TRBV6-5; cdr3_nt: TGTGCCAGCAGTTACTCGCTAGCGGGAGGGCCTTACGAGCAGTACTTC; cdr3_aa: CASSYSLAGGPYEQYF
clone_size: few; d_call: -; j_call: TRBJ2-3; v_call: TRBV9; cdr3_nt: TGTGCCAGCAGCGTAGGCCAGACAAGCACAGATACGCAGTATTTT; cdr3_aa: CASSVGQTSTDTQYF
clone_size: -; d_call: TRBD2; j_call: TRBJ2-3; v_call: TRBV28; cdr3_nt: TGTGCCAGCAGCGCCGGACTAGCGGGGGGCGATACGCAGTATTTT; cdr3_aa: CASSAGLAGGDTQYF
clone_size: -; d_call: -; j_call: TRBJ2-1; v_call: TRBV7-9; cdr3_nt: TGTGCCAGCGGGCTCCTCTTTAATGAGCAGTTCTTC; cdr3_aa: CASGLLFNEQFF
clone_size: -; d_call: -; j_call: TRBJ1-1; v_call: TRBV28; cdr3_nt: TGTGCCAGCAGTCCCCCCCGGGGGGTCACTGAAGCTTTCTTT; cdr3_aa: CASSPPRGVTEAFF
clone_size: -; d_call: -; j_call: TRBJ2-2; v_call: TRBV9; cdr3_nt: TGTGCCAGCAGCGTAGGGCGGACCGGGGAGCTGTTTTTT; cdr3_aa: CASSVGRTGELFF
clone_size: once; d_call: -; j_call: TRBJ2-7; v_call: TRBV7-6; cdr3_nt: TGTGCCAGCAGCTTAGCCCCCCACTTGAAACCAGGAACCAGGAGAAGGGATTACGAGCAGTACTTC; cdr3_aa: CASSLAPHLKPGTRRRDYEQYF
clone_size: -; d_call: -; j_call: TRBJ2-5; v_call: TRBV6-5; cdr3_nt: TGTGCCAGCAGTTACCGTTGGAGGGAAACTTTAACGGCCCAGTACTTC; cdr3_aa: CASSYRWRETLTAQYF
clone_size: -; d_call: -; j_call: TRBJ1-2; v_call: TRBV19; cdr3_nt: TGTGCCAGTACCCCCCGCAGGGGAGGCTACACCTTC; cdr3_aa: CASTPRRGGYTF
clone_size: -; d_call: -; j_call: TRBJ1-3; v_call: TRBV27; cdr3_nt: TGTGCCAGCAGTCCTCTCTCTGGAAACACCATATATTTT; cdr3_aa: CASSPLSGNTIYF
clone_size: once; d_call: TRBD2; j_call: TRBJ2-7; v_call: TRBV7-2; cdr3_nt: TGTGCCAGCAGAAACGCAGCGGGAATCTACGAGCAGTACTTC; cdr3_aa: CASRNAAGIYEQYF
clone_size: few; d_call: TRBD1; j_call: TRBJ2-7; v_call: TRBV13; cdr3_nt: TGTGCCAGCAGTGGGACAGGGGGAATCTACGAGCAGTACTTC; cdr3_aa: CASSGTGGIYEQYF
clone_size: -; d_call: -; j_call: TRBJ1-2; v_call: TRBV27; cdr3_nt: TGTGCCAGCAGCGCCTATGTGGGAGCGGGCTATGGCTACACCTTC; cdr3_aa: CASSAYVGAGYGYTF
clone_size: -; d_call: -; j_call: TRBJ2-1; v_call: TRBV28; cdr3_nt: TGTGCCAGCAGTTATGGGGACTTCTCCTACAATGAGCAGTTCTTC; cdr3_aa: CASSYGDFSYNEQFF
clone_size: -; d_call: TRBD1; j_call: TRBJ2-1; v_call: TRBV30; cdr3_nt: TGTGCCTGGGACCGGGACAGGTCTTTGGGTGAGCAGTTCTTC; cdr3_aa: CAWDRDRSLGEQFF
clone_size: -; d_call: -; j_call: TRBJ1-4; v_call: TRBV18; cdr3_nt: TGTGCCAGCTCACCGGAACTCCGTGAAAAACTGTTTTTT; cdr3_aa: CASSPELREKLFF
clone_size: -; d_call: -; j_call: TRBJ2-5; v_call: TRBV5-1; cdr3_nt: TGCGCCAGCAGCTTGGCCGGAGGGGAGACCCAGTACTTC; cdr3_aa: CASSLAGGETQYF
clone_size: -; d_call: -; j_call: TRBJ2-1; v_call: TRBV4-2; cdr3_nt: TGTGCCAGCAGCCACCCGACTGGGGGCACGGGTGAGCAGTTCTTC; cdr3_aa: CASSHPTGGTGEQFF
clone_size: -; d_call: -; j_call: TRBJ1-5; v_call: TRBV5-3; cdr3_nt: TGTGCCAGAAGCTTGTTGGGGGTCGCCGGCAATCAGCCCCAGCATTTT; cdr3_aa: CARSLLGVAGNQPQHF
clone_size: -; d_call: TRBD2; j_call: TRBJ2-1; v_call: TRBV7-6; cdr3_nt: TGTGCCAGCAGCTTAACGACTAGCGGGACGGACGGGCAGTTCTTC; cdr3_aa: CASSLTTSGTDGQFF